This T cell receptor (beta chain) was sequenced for a study of blood T cell repertoires in COVID-19. In the study overall: Some COVID-19 samples were acute and others convalescent; all came from the United States, Italy and Spain.

In its sample, this clone was seen a few times. The CDR3 runs to 15 residues. Germline V lookup: CDR1 WNHNN, CDR2 SYGVQD (reference sequence). Trimming took 3 bases from V and 10 from J, leaving 19 bases between them. Profiling relied on immunoSEQ multiplex PCR, and the TCRdb table lists in-frame clones only, not all of them. This table holds 35,000 to 45,000 clones, around 79% found once. The clonotype originates from a woman older than 75 with acute or convalescent COVID-19. The chain uses TRBV10-1 and TRBJ1-3; D might be TRBD1 (6 bases). The sample consisted of peripheral blood. The CDR3 nucleotides are TGCGCCAGCAGTGAAGGGCGTCTGGGTCAGGGGACCATATATTTT. Amino acids: CASSEGRLGQGTIYF.